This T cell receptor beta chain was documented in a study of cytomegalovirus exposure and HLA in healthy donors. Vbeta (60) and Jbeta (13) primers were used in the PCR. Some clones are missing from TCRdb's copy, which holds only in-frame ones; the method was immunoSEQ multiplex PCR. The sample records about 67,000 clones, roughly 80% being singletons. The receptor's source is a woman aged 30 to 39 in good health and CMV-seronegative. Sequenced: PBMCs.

DNA of the CDR3: TGTGCCAGTGACAGGGGATTTGAAGCTTTCTTT. Its translation is CASDRGFEAFF. This chain joins TRBV19 and TRBJ1-1; 8 bases map to TRBD1. V shed 8 bases and J 7 bases; nucleotides not matched to a gene: 3. The germline V gene has CDR1 LNHDA and CDR2 SQIVND (reference sequence). This CDR3 comprises 11 residues.